This entry describes one T cell receptor (beta chain). Its target antigen remains unknown. No per-base quality is available; no much larger clone lies one base away. The data originate from a study of blood T cell repertoires in COVID-19 (dated by TCRdb to about 2020). For the wider study: Samples covering the acute and convalescent phases of COVID-19 were provided by collaborators in the United States, Italy and Spain. The prospective study material was composed of cDNA or gDNA derived from T cells, B-cell-depleted T cells, or PBMCs. Deeply sampled blood TCRbeta repertoires from subjects exposed to, actively infected with, or recovered from COVID-19 were included in the dataset. The repertoires were released in a freely available public database intended as a resource for research on the immune response to SARS-CoV-2. Samples came from the ongoing ImmuneRACE study (first 160 participants) plus 1,254 subjects from 6 global collaborators. The sample metadata nearly always contained a de-identified subject ID, COVID-19 status, age in years and sex. Where available, HLA class I and class II types were obtained from metadata supplied by the sample provider rather than from assay-based typing.

TCRbeta CDR3 regions were amplified from genomic DNA using the immunoSEQ Assay, a bias-controlled multiplex PCR. For the original study's pipeline: Nucleated cell counts per sample were estimated from amplification of reference gene primers within the assay. To quantify the absolute abundance of each unique TCRbeta CDR3 rearrangement, sequence reads were collapsed and filtered. For each sample, productive Simpson clonality was calculated as the square root of Simpson's diversity index across productive rearrangements. The source is immuneACCESS, and TCRdb retained only in-frame sequences with V and J called. Part of the clones is not carried over; for the studies checked, unresolved V genes explain less than half of this, and the remainder is unexplained. D and trimming were read from the DNA, whereas the V and J calls and clone size are those reported in that table. The sample table holds 80,000 to 100,000 clones, of which around 82% were seen once. 11% of the sample is taken by the ten largest.

Whole blood was collected in K2EDTA tubes by collaborating institutions according to the institutions' own protocols. For TCRbeta analysis, collaborators shipped samples in one of three forms: frozen whole blood, isolated PBMCs, or DNA extracted from either of those sample types. Results the study describes overall, beyond this receptor: The amount of clinical and demographic metadata varied by source and participant and was provided uncurated.

Between the V and J ends, shortened by 6 bases and 0 bases respectively, the junction contains 14 bases. There are 15 amino acids in the CDR3, from cysteine to phenylalanine inclusive. The retained sequence is limited to the CDR3, 45 bases, with the frame set at the first base. As encoded in the germline V gene, CDR1 is KGHSH while CDR2 is LQKENI. Input material: peripheral blood. The sequence joins TRBV18 to TRBJ1-1; the D gene lacks a confident call. This receptor was taken from a man in his 70s with active or convalescent COVID-19. The DNA sequence is as follows: TGTGCCAGCTCCCTAGGCTCGAACATGAACACTGAAGCTTTCTTT. This is translated as CASSLGSNMNTEAFF.